This record concerns one T cell receptor beta chain sequence. It has no known antigen specificity. Per-base qualities were not stored, and no clone one base away is much larger. This entry is derived from a study of blood T cell repertoires in COVID-19 (TCRdb year 2020). Describing the broader study: Collaborator samples came from the United States, Italy and Spain and covered acute and convalescent phases of COVID-19. The prospective study material was composed of cDNA or gDNA derived from T cells, B-cell-depleted T cells, or PBMCs. Deeply sampled blood TCRbeta repertoires from subjects exposed to, actively infected with, or recovered from COVID-19 were included in the dataset. The repertoires were released in a freely available public database meant as a resource for research on the immune response to SARS-CoV-2. Samples were obtained from the ongoing ImmuneRACE study (first 160 participants) and from 1,254 subjects provided by 6 global collaborators. The sample metadata nearly always contained a de-identified subject ID, COVID-19 status, age in years and sex. HLA class I and class II types, where available, came from metadata supplied by the sample provider rather than from assay-based typing. Overall study results and their limits: The amount of clinical and demographic metadata varied by source and participant and was provided uncurated.

Participants in the prospective study were enrolled through a virtual design, were aged 18 to 89 years, and lived in 20 to 30 United States geographic areas. In the prospective study, cohorts were assigned on the basis of participant-reported clinical history obtained from a screening survey and a study questionnaire. Mobile phlebotomists in the prospective study collected whole blood, serum and a nasopharyngeal or oropharyngeal swab from every participant. Participants in the prospective study had the option to provide additional blood draws and questionnaires over a roughly 2-month period. Prospective study blood samples were shipped either frozen or at room temperature before DNA extraction. TCRbeta CDR3 regions were amplified from genomic DNA by means of the immunoSEQ Assay, a bias-controlled multiplex PCR. The study's processing was this. Within the assay, amplification of reference gene primers was used to estimate how many nucleated cells each sample contained. To quantify the absolute abundance of each unique TCRbeta CDR3 rearrangement, sequence reads were collapsed and filtered. Productive Simpson clonality was computed per sample as the square root of Simpson's diversity index over productive rearrangements. The immuneACCESS repertoire file appears here via TCRdb, limited to in-frame rearrangements. These files lack a portion of the clones; in checked studies, under half of the deficit traces to unresolved V genes, and the cause of the others is not known. The V and J calls and clone size were taken over from that table, and D and trimming were inferred from the DNA. The sample table records over 200,000 clones; approximately 86% of these occur just once. Jointly, the top ten make up around a tenth of the sample.

V and J are trimmed by 5 bases and 7 bases, and the gene matches miss 7 bases of the junction. CDR1 and CDR2, per the germline V gene (reference sequence), are PRHDT and FYEKMQ. Taken from cysteine to phenylalanine, the CDR3 has 14 residues. Solely the CDR3 DNA is kept, with 42 bases framed from the first base. This sequence uses TRBV13 and TRBJ2-1, with TRBD1 matching 8 junction bases. The TCR sequence derives from a man younger than 35 with acute COVID-19. The material sequenced was PBMCs or T cells enriched from blood (not recorded which). In nucleotides, the sequence is TGTGCCAGCAGCCCGACGGACAGGGTGAATGAGCAGTTCTTC. Its product reads: CASSPTDRVNEQFF.